This passage covers 26 T cell receptor beta chains from one sample sequenced in a study of blood T cell repertoires in COVID-19. Profiled with immunoSEQ multiplex PCR; TCRdb holds only in-frame clones, not every one. In the table there are approximately 250,000 clones, just under 90% of which are singletons. The specimen was PBMCs or T cells enriched from blood (not recorded which). Receptor source: a woman aged 25 to 39 with acute COVID-19.

The rearrangement links TRBV27 to TRBJ1-1; D is unresolved. Trimming took off 5 bases at V and 3 bases at J, with 10 bases between the two ends. The CDR3 runs 13 residues. Germline CDR1 MNHEY, CDR2 SMNVEV (reference sequence). The CDR3 DNA reads TGTGCCAGCAGTCCCGACACTTACACTGAAGCTTTCTTT. Amino acid sequence: CASSPDTYTEAFF.

J is TRBJ1-3 and V is TRBV28; D might be TRBD1 (6 bases). Trimming left V 4 bases short and J 0 bases short, with 13 bases between. Per germline, CDR1 MDHEN and CDR2 SYDVKM. The CDR3 runs 16 residues. In nucleotides, the CDR3 is TGTGCCAGCAGTTCAGGACAGATGACCTCTGGAAACACCATATATTTT. Its translation is CASSSGQMTSGNTIYF. The variable domain in full, completed from reference TRBV28 and TRBJ1-3, reads DVKVTQSSRYLVKRTGEKVFLECVQDMDHENMFWYRQDPGLGLRLIYFSYDVKMKEKGDIPEGYSVSREKKERFSLILESASTNQTSMYLCASSSGQMTSGNTIYFGEGSWLTVV.

Of note for this clone: One junction end disagrees with the germline gene, perhaps due to a read error. The gene calls are TRBV9 and TRBJ2-1; possibly TRBD1 for D (6 bases). Germline CDR1 and CDR2: SGDLS and YYNGEE. There are 15 residues in the CDR3. This chain's CDR3 is CASSVLGQSYNEQFF. As DNA, the CDR3 is TGTGCCAGTAGCGTACTAGGACAGAGCTACAATGAGCAGTTCTTC.

About this clone: The sample has other DNA sequences that encode this CDR3 too. The chain couples TRBV5-1 to TRBJ1-1, with no clear D. The CDR3 totals 14 residues. V lost 0 bases and J 1 base, leaving 7 bases between the germline ends. The V gene's germline CDR1 is SGHRS and CDR2 YFSETQ. CDR3 region: CASSLAGENTEAFF. In DNA form, the CDR3 reads TGCGCCAGCAGCTTGGCCGGAGAGAACACTGAAGCTTTCTTT.

The chain uses TRBV7-2 and TRBJ1-4; possibly TRBD1 for D (5 bases). Germline assignment: CDR1 SGHTA and CDR2 FQGNSA. The CDR3 runs to 16 residues. Between the trimmed V and J ends, which lost 5 bases and 2 bases, there was a span of 15 bases. The CDR3 loop reads CASSQQGVGTNEKLFF. The DNA for the CDR3 is TGTGCCAGCAGCCAGCAGGGTGTAGGGACTAATGAAAAACTGTTTTTT.

This clone was found once. This chain joins TRBV2 and TRBJ2-7, with 7 bases aligning to TRBD2. Germline CDR1 SNHLY, CDR2 FYNNEI. The CDR3 covers 16 residues. The V gene end was trimmed by 0 bases and the J gene end by 2 bases; junction bases not matched to a gene: 7. The DNA for the CDR3 is TGTGCCAGCAGTGAAGCTTTGGCGGGAGTTACCTACGAGCAGTACTTC. It is translated as CASSEALAGVTYEQYF.

The chain is built from TRBV19 and TRBJ2-4; 7 bases are shared with TRBD1. V gave up 3 bases and J gave up 0 bases; unmatched junction bases: 2. The CDR3 extends over 15 amino acids. From germline, CDR1 is LNHDA and CDR2 SQIVND (reference sequence). CDR3 protein: CASSIDREAKNIQYF. The CDR3 nucleotides read TGTGCCAGTAGTATCGACAGGGAAGCCAAAAACATTCAGTACTTC.

The CDR3 spells CASSKTLLPGQRSKRYYEQYF. As DNA, the CDR3 is TGTGCCAGCAGCAAAACTCTATTACCGGGACAAAGGAGTAAAAGGTACTACGAGCAGTACTTC. The chain recombines TRBV21-1 with TRBJ2-7; the table's D call of TRBD1 was not tested on the DNA. TRBV21-1 is assigned pseudogene status. The CDR3 contains 21 residues.

The rearrangement joins TRBV6-5 to TRBJ1-3; D remains unclear. V was shortened by 8 bases and J by 0 bases, with 11 bases between the two germline ends. The CDR3 contains 14 residues. Germline values: CDR1 MNHEY, CDR2 SVGAGI. CDR3 DNA sequence: TGTGCCAGCGCCGAGGCTCCCTCTGGAAACACCATATATTTT. Encoded protein: CASAEAPSGNTIYF.

The genes are TRBV5-1 and TRBJ2-1; TRBD2 matches at 8 bases. V shed 7 bases and J 5 bases; nucleotides not matched to a gene: 5. CDR3 length equals 13 residues. CDR1 is SGHRS, CDR2 YFSETQ, per germline. The CDR3 here is CASAQGLDNEQFF. In DNA form, the CDR3 reads TGCGCCAGCGCGCAGGGACTAGACAATGAGCAGTTCTTC.

CDR3 amino acids: CSVGFRGEQFF. CDR3 in DNA: TGCAGCGTTGGATTTCGGGGAGAGCAGTTCTTC. This chain connects TRBV29-1 to TRBJ2-1, with D possibly being TRBD2 (5 bases). In germline, CDR1 is SQVTM, CDR2 ANQGSEA. Trimming shortened V by 4 bases and J by 10 bases, and 11 bases separated the two germline ends. The CDR3 has 11 residues.

The chain joins TRBV19 to TRBJ2-3, with 8 bases that match TRBD2. The CDR3 consists of 15 residues. CDR1 is LNHDA and CDR2 is SQIVND in the germline V gene (reference sequence). Trimming took 9 bases from V and 3 from J; bases not matched to a gene: 11. The CDR3, as DNA: TGTGCCAGCAAGACGCGAGTAGCGGGAACAGATACGCAGTATTTT. As protein: CASKTRVAGTDTQYF.

The genes are TRBV6-5 and TRBJ2-1; 10 bases align to TRBD2. V trimming: 4 bases; J trimming: 5 bases; junction bases outside the gene matches: 5. This CDR3 has 15 residues. The germline gives CDR1 MNHEY, CDR2 SVGAGI. CDR3 DNA: TGTGCCAGCAGTTCCGTAGCGGGAGGACACAATGAGCAGTTCTTC. It codes for CASSSVAGGHNEQFF.

The chain combines TRBV12-3 or TRBV12-4 with TRBJ2-2; D gene uncertain. V was cut by 5 bases and J by 7 bases, with 11 bases left in between. The CDR3 is made up of 13 amino acids. CDR3 DNA sequence: TGTGCCAGCAGTCCCAGGTTGGACGGGGAGCTGTTTTTT. The encoded protein is CASSPRLDGELFF.

This chain joins TRBV30 and TRBJ1-3; 8 bases are a match to TRBD1. The CDR3 is made up of 13 amino acids. Looked up from germline, CDR1 is GTSNPN and CDR2 is SVGIG (reference sequence). The J segment lost 3 bases and the V segment lost 5 bases, leaving 3 bases of the junction unmatched. CDR3 DNA sequence: TGTGCCTGGCAAGGGACAGGTGGAAACACCATATATTTT. Translated, it gives CAWQGTGGNTIYF.

The rearrangement uses TRBV30 and TRBJ2-3, with 14 nucleotides matching TRBD2. Looked up from germline, CDR1 is GTSNPN and CDR2 is SVGIG (reference sequence). This CDR3 comprises 15 residues. V was clipped by 1 base and J by 8 bases; unmatched bases: 5. As DNA, the CDR3 is TGTGCCTGGAGTGCCGGGACTAGCGGGAGTAGTACGCAGTATTTT. Its protein is CAWSAGTSGSSTQYF.

Note on this clone: Other DNA variants within this sample encode the same CDR3. The CDR3: CASSPRDSSYEQYF. The CDR3 DNA reads TGCGCCAGCAGCCCCCGGGACTCCTCCTACGAGCAGTACTTC. The genes are TRBV4-1 and TRBJ2-7; D is possibly TRBD2 (6 bases). With 4 bases removed from V and 0 bases from J, the gap between germline ends came to 10 bases. The length of the CDR3 is 14 residues. Germline V gives CDR1 MGHRA, CDR2 YSYEKL.

This chain links TRBV18 with TRBJ1-3; D remains ambiguous. The CDR3 is made up of 15 amino acids. With 0 bases removed from V and 0 bases from J, the gap between germline ends came to 6 bases. CDR1 is KGHSH and CDR2 is LQKENI in the germline V gene. The CDR3 sequence is CASSPPVSSGNTIYF. The DNA for the CDR3 is TGTGCCAGCTCACCACCGGTGAGCTCTGGAAACACCATATATTTT.

The J gene is TRBJ1-5, the V gene TRBV6-1, with D unresolved. The length of the CDR3 is 16 residues. Per the germline V gene, CDR1 is MNHNS and CDR2 is SASEGT. V was trimmed by 4 bases and J by 3 bases, leaving 16 bases between them. CDR3 DNA: TGTGCCAGCAGTGTCAATCCGGGAGGGAACAATCAGCCCCAGCATTTT. Translated: CASSVNPGGNNQPQHF.

On this clone: Within the sample, other DNA sequences also encode this same CDR3. The chain is built from TRBV12-3 or TRBV12-4 and TRBJ2-1, with no clear D. The germline V and J ends were trimmed by 6 bases and 10 bases, with 10 bases remaining between them. CDR3 length equals 11 residues. The CDR3 region has the DNA TGTGCCAGCAGCCCAGCCGGGGAGCAGTTCTTC. Translation: CASSPAGEQFF.

The rearrangement links TRBV14 to TRBJ2-1, with 10 bases lining up with TRBD2. CDR1 and CDR2 (germline): SGHDN, FVKESK. CDR3 size: 15 residues. With 4 bases clipped from V and 2 bases from J, the junction kept 2 bases outside the gene matches. The CDR3 here is CASSRLAGAYNEQFF. In DNA form, the CDR3 reads TGTGCCAGCAGCCGGCTAGCGGGGGCCTACAATGAGCAGTTCTTC. Full variable domain (missing parts from reference TRBV14 and TRBJ2-1): EAGVTQFPSHSVIEKGQTVTLRCDPISGHDNLYWYRRVMGKEIKFLLHFVKESKQDESGMPNNRFLAERTGGTYSTLKVQPAELEDSGVYFCASSRLAGAYNEQFFGPGTRLTVL.

J is TRBJ1-5 and V is TRBV19; 8 bases line up with TRBD1. Germline CDR1 and CDR2: LNHDA and SQIVND (reference sequence). V dropped 6 bases and J dropped 5; count of bases not matched to a gene: 3. CDR3 length equals 13 residues. The chain's CDR3 is CASSPGGDQPQHF. CDR3 coding DNA: TGTGCCAGTAGCCCAGGGGGCGATCAGCCCCAGCATTTT.

This clone was detected once. This chain joins TRBV2 and TRBJ1-2; TRBD1 matches at 9 bases. The CDR3 runs to 14 residues. In germline, CDR1 is SNHLY, CDR2 FYNNEI. Trimming cost V 8 bases and J 7 bases; bases outside gene matches: 11. The CDR3 coding sequence is TGTGCCAGCGGAACATTACAGGGGGCGATTGGCTACACCTTC. Translation: CASGTLQGAIGYTF.

The rearrangement links TRBV25-1 to TRBJ1-5; the D is unclear. From germline, CDR1 is MGHDK and CDR2 SYGVNS. This CDR3 region has 14 residues. Trimming removed 1 base from V and 3 bases from J, with 7 bases in between. The CDR3 nucleotides are TGTGCCAGCAGTGAATCGGGATACAATCAGCCCCAGCATTTT. This sequence encodes CASSESGYNQPQHF.

The chain carries TRBV18 and TRBJ1-5; unclear D gene. V gave up 3 bases and J gave up 4 bases, with 10 bases separating them. CDR3 size: 14 residues. From germline, CDR1 is KGHSH and CDR2 LQKENI. The CDR3: CASSPAGLNQPQHF. Written as DNA, the CDR3 is TGTGCCAGCTCACCGGCAGGACTAAATCAGCCCCAGCATTTT.

This clone came up once. The chain has TRBV28 and TRBJ1-1; D is ambiguous. This CDR3 comprises 15 residues. Trimming took off 4 bases at V and 5 bases at J, with 17 bases between the two ends. Per the germline V gene, CDR1 is MDHEN and CDR2 is SYDVKM. The CDR3 protein is CASSSPATEGTEAFF. CDR3 DNA: TGTGCCAGCAGTTCTCCAGCGACCGAGGGAACTGAAGCTTTCTTT.